This is a list of T cell receptor beta chains from one sample in a study of CD8 T cells in Susac syndrome. Each CDR3 protein is one row after TCRdb ran MiXCR on the immunoSEQ multiplex PCR reads. The data contain fewer than 90,000 distinct CDR3 sequences, under 95% of them singletons. Sequenced input: CD8+ T cells from PBMCs. The receptors were sampled from a human donor with Susac syndrome. CDR3s leave out the opening cysteine and the closing phenylalanine or tryptophan.

>TRBV5-6|TRBJ2-2
ASSTGTGGPGELF
>TRBV4-3|TRBJ2-1
ASSQDTSGSDEQF
>TRBV5-1|TRBJ1-2
AGSWTGTGRNGYT
>TRBV28|TRBJ2-5
ASSPRTDQETQY
>TRBV6-1|TRBJ1-2
ASWTVLDNGYT
>TRBV5-1|TRBJ2-7
ASRLKQY
>TRBV30|TRBJ1-4
ACPEATNEKLF
>TRBV10-1|TRBJ2-1
ASSELAGNNEQF
>TRBV25-1|TRBJ1-2
ASSGEDHYGYT
>TRBV5-8|TRBJ2-3
ASSLGQGEGPDTQY